The rows below give T cell receptor beta chains drawn from one sample of a study of CD8 T cells in Susac syndrome. TCRdb passed the immunoSEQ multiplex PCR reads through MiXCR, listing each CDR3 protein once. The sample includes tens of thousands of distinct CDR3 sequences, approximately 94% of them seen just once. The sample was CD8+ T cells from PBMCs. Source of these receptors: a human donor with Susac syndrome. Each CDR3 is given without its conserved first and last residue.

cdr3_aa: ASSERDSPSTDTQY
j_call: TRBJ2-3
v_call: TRBV7-9

cdr3_aa: ASSELVDNEQF
j_call: TRBJ2-1
v_call: TRBV10-2

cdr3_aa: ASSLSNQPQH
j_call: TRBJ1-5
v_call: TRBV25-1

cdr3_aa: ASATNYGYT
j_call: TRBJ1-2
v_call: TRBV6-1

cdr3_aa: ASSYSITLNTEAF
j_call: TRBJ1-1
v_call: TRBV6-5

cdr3_aa: ATSDHRPRQWDRAPNEQF
j_call: TRBJ2-1
v_call: TRBV24-1

cdr3_aa: ASRLLPNEKLF
j_call: TRBJ1-4
v_call: TRBV12-3/TRBV12-4

cdr3_aa: ASSLTGESQETQY
j_call: TRBJ2-5
v_call: TRBV7-9

cdr3_aa: ASIENSSYNEQF
j_call: TRBJ2-1
v_call: TRBV2

cdr3_aa: ASSYLTGTPYGYT
j_call: TRBJ1-2
v_call: TRBV6-6

cdr3_aa: ASTAAKGYNTGELF
j_call: TRBJ2-2
v_call: TRBV5-1

cdr3_aa: ATSSADLAKNIQY
j_call: TRBJ2-4
v_call: TRBV15

cdr3_aa: AASEGREHSPLH
j_call: TRBJ1-6
v_call: TRBV3-1

cdr3_aa: ASSFVQLPRTQY
j_call: TRBJ2-3
v_call: TRBV27

cdr3_aa: ASSLDSTSTDTQY
j_call: TRBJ2-3
v_call: TRBV7-2

cdr3_aa: ASSLMGRLNEKLF
j_call: TRBJ1-4
v_call: TRBV5-1

cdr3_aa: ASSPPNFNEQF
j_call: TRBJ2-1
v_call: TRBV14

cdr3_aa: ASSKTGNEQY
j_call: TRBJ2-7
v_call: TRBV6-6

cdr3_aa: SVLPGSTEAF
j_call: TRBJ1-1
v_call: TRBV29-1

cdr3_aa: ASTEEDSGDDNSDNEQF
j_call: TRBJ2-1
v_call: TRBV6-4

cdr3_aa: ASSGRRDRYT
j_call: TRBJ1-2
v_call: TRBV7-9

cdr3_aa: ASSPGAGDQPQH
j_call: TRBJ1-5
v_call: TRBV11-2

cdr3_aa: ASTWDRKAGQGYT
j_call: TRBJ1-2
v_call: TRBV28

cdr3_aa: ASSFSNRGYEQY
j_call: TRBJ2-7
v_call: TRBV27

cdr3_aa: ASGPRGTEAF
j_call: TRBJ1-1
v_call: TRBV7-9

cdr3_aa: ASSGDLETQY
j_call: TRBJ2-5
v_call: TRBV28

cdr3_aa: ATGDRVSSGANVLT
j_call: TRBJ2-6
v_call: TRBV27

cdr3_aa: ASSGPDAYEQY
j_call: TRBJ2-7
v_call: TRBV9

cdr3_aa: ASSLFELSYNEQF
j_call: TRBJ2-1
v_call: TRBV5-1

cdr3_aa: ASTTPENEQF
j_call: TRBJ2-1
v_call: TRBV12-3/TRBV12-4

cdr3_aa: ASSLTGADSPLH
j_call: TRBJ1-6
v_call: TRBV5-1

cdr3_aa: ASSVGGARGDIQY
j_call: TRBJ2-4
v_call: TRBV11-2

cdr3_aa: ASSQERFPETQY
j_call: TRBJ2-5
v_call: TRBV4-1

cdr3_aa: ASSEGTGSYEQY
j_call: TRBJ2-7
v_call: TRBV5-4

cdr3_aa: ASSWHGTTYGYT
j_call: TRBJ1-2
v_call: TRBV28

cdr3_aa: SVGEGNYGYT
j_call: TRBJ1-2
v_call: TRBV29-1

cdr3_aa: ASSLSSEAF
j_call: TRBJ1-1
v_call: TRBV14

cdr3_aa: ASSADRGHYSEQF
j_call: TRBJ2-1
v_call: TRBV9

cdr3_aa: ATRQYNSPLH
j_call: TRBJ1-6
v_call: TRBV15

cdr3_aa: ASTLGTGGNTEAF
j_call: TRBJ1-1
v_call: TRBV9

cdr3_aa: ASSQRVGELF
j_call: TRBJ2-2
v_call: TRBV5-4

cdr3_aa: ASSSPLGYT
j_call: TRBJ1-2
v_call: TRBV5-4

cdr3_aa: SVEPISGQGISPLH
j_call: TRBJ1-6
v_call: TRBV29-1

cdr3_aa: ASSDRQGNYEQY
j_call: TRBJ2-7
v_call: TRBV5-1

cdr3_aa: ASSGRRWGVEETQY
j_call: TRBJ2-5
v_call: TRBV6-2/TRBV6-3

cdr3_aa: ASSLGGAGEQY
j_call: TRBJ2-7
v_call: TRBV7-2

cdr3_aa: AISAGARNEQF
j_call: TRBJ2-1
v_call: TRBV11-2

cdr3_aa: ASSVEGGSGNTIY
j_call: TRBJ1-3
v_call: TRBV9

cdr3_aa: ASNPANQETQY
j_call: TRBJ2-5
v_call: TRBV2

cdr3_aa: ASSHTTGGYEQY
j_call: TRBJ2-7
v_call: TRBV4-1

cdr3_aa: ASSSNAEAF
j_call: TRBJ1-1
v_call: TRBV7-6

cdr3_aa: ASSTRQGTEQF
j_call: TRBJ2-1
v_call: TRBV13